This TCR beta chain was obtained from a study of T cells in Graves' hyperthyroidism and ophthalmopathy (dated by TCRdb to about 2019). Background for the entire study: Peripheral blood was collected at initial diagnosis, before any treatment. To identify TCR V-J signatures that set the groups apart, the researchers used a discovery cohort of 100 or so patients, made up of 40 to 45 with Graves' ophthalmopathy and 55 to 65 with stable Graves' hyperthyroidism. An independent validation cohort of fewer than 20 hyperthyroidism patients and about 15 patients who later progressed to ophthalmopathy tested prospective prediction of ophthalmopathy. For training and testing, the roughly 100 patients in the discovery cohort were randomly divided in a 7:3 ratio. In six Graves' hyperthyroidism patients, the study also compared T-cell repertoires from thyroid tissue with T-cell repertoires from blood. After blood sampling, hyperthyroidism patients were treated with methimazole at a starting dose of 30 mg daily, and ophthalmopathy patients were treated with high-dose intravenous methylprednisolone. The paper reports TCR Vbeta CDR3 sequencing of 140 or so peripheral blood samples: under 45 ophthalmopathy, under 80 hyperthyroidism and roughly 17 progressor patients. Findings and caveats that apply to the study as a whole: Most expanded thyroid clonotypes (frequency above 0.001) were also detected in blood, suggesting blood repertoires may reflect thyroid immune responses. In validation, progression to ophthalmopathy was predicted by the model with around 70% sensitivity and 72.22% specificity, a median of approximately 6.5 months before onset. Sample size was not statistically predetermined, and investigators were not blinded to group allocation. In cross-validation, a model built on a 13 V-J signature told ophthalmopathy apart from stable hyperthyroidism with under 90% sensitivity and approximately 81% specificity, and in testing the same model reached 80%/75%.

There are many counts of this clonotype. The specificity of this receptor is unknown. The record has no base qualities; no much larger clone is one base away. According to the germline V gene (reference sequence), CDR1 reads DFQATT and CDR2 reads SNEGSKA. Including cysteine and phenylalanine, the CDR3 has 13 amino acids. Only the CDR3 region is kept as DNA, spanning 39 bases read in frame from base 1. V was cut back by 0 bases and J by 2 bases, leaving a gap of 6 bases between them. Stable Graves' hyperthyroidism was defined as the absence of progression to ophthalmopathy over 18 months of follow-up. Hyperthyroidism patients were aged 18 to 65 years and newly diagnosed, with disease duration of less than 2 months. The study excluded patients with uncontrolled infections, other autoimmune diseases, pregnancy or lactation. Diagnoses were based on clinical symptoms, serum thyroxine and TRAb, thyroid ultrasound and orbital computed tomography. PBMCs were isolated from 10 ml of fresh peripheral blood by Ficoll-Paque density gradient centrifugation. Total RNA was extracted with Trizol reagent, and quality was checked on an Agilent 2100 Bioanalyzer.

The TCR beta CDR3 regions were amplified from the RNA transcripts. For the first round of RT-PCR on the TCR CDR3, the HTBI primer set was used together with the Qiagen OneStep RT-PCR kit. A second multiplex PCR round built the libraries, followed by size selection and purification. Paired-end sequencing of the libraries was performed with 100 bp reads on an Illumina HiSeq2000. Processing in the source paper ran as follows. SOAPnuke was used to process the raw data, with reads discarded if the reads contained adapters or uncalled bases, had a mean Phred below 15, or lacked an exact constant-primer or identifier match. High-quality paired reads were merged with COPE v1.2.5, and unique nucleotide sequences were defined as clonotypes. MiTCR v1.1 was used to align clonotypes to the IMGT TRBV, TRBD and TRBJ reference segments. Only V-J combinations with frequency above 0.0001, covering 99% to 99.2% of repertoires, were analysed. The TCS score was defined as F50 (clonal expansion) divided by E x V (chaos), with BLOSUM62-based TCRdist calculated between CDR3 peptides within each V-J. Welch's t-statistics and random forest reduced fewer than 600 V-J features to roughly 13, which were used in a naive Bayes classifier (R e1071). TCRdb handled the public reads itself, with Q25 trimming in fastp and clone calling in MiXCR, and kept productive beta chains. Entries that share a CDR3 protein sequence are merged under the most common genes and DNA. Here the V and J calls rest on TCRdb's processing, not on the authors' analysis. The sample table contains hundreds of thousands of distinct CDR3 sequences; only one count was recorded for about a sixth of them. 3.8% of the sample comes from the top ten.

The chain is assembled from TRBV20-1 and TRBJ2-3; the D segment cannot be called with confidence. The receptor's source is a woman aged 25 to 39 with Graves' hyperthyroidism. Material for sequencing was blood. The CDR3 protein is CSARDSVTDTQYF. The nucleotide sequence reads as follows: TGCAGTGCTAGAGACAGCGTCACAGATACGCAGTATTTT.